Listed below are T cell receptor beta chains from one sample, sequenced in a study of naive and memory T cell subsets. Using its own MiXCR run on the 5' RACE reads, TCRdb lists one record per CDR3 protein. The sample yields 58,000 or so distinct CDR3 sequences, 6% to 8.5% seen once. The origin of the receptors is a female donor in good health. Each CDR3 is given with its conserved first and last residue. Fields, in order: V gene, clone size, D gene, J gene, CDR3 DNA, CDR3 protein. D genes are given only for firm matches. Rows may omit the clone size; those that give it use once, few, many or a size class.

TRBV27,few,NA,TRBJ2-3,TGTGCCAGCGGGTTAACGGCCTGGACGACGCAGTATTTT,CASGLTAWTTQYF
TRBV6-6,many,NA,TRBJ1-2,TGTGCCAGCAGTCCAACAGGGCAAAGTGGCTACACCTTC,CASSPTGQSGYTF
TRBV5-1,many,NA,TRBJ2-1,TGCGCCAGCAGCTTGGCCGTTGGACACCCATCCTACAATGAGCAGTTCTTC,CASSLAVGHPSYNEQFF
TRBV7-2,NA,TRBD1,TRBJ1-5,TGTGCCAGCAGCTCCCGGACAGGGGCGTTCAATCAGCCCCAGCATTTT,CASSSRTGAFNQPQHF
TRBV10-3,once,NA,TRBJ1-2,TGTGCCATCAGTGTTGACAGTGGTGGTGGCGACACCTTC,CAISVDSGGGDTF
TRBV5-4,many,TRBD1,TRBJ1-5,TGTGCCAGCAGCGTAAGTGGACAGGGCGTACAGCCCCAGCATTTT,CASSVSGQGVQPQHF
TRBV5-5,NA,NA,TRBJ2-7,TGTGCCAGCAGCTTGATGGGACAAAGCTACGAGCAGTACTTC,CASSLMGQSYEQYF
TRBV3-1,few,NA,TRBJ2-6,TGTGCCAGCAGCCAAGCTGCTGGGGCCAACGTCCTGACTTTC,CASSQAAGANVLTF
TRBV18,many,NA,TRBJ2-2,TGTGCCAGCTCACCGGGGCAGGGAGGAAACACCGGGGAGCTGTTTTTT,CASSPGQGGNTGELFF
TRBV28,NA,TRBD2,TRBJ2-1,TGTGCCAGCAGTTTAAGACTAGCGGGGGACAATGAGCAGTTCTTC,CASSLRLAGDNEQFF
TRBV24-1,few,TRBD2,TRBJ2-1,TGTGCCACCAGTGATCGTAGCGGGAGCAATGAGCAGTTCTTC,CATSDRSGSNEQFF
TRBV20-1,many,NA,TRBJ2-7,TGCAGTGCTTCCTCCCCCGGGGCCCGCTACGAGCAGTACTTC,CSASSPGARYEQYF
TRBV4-2,few,NA,TRBJ1-5,TGTGCCAGCAGCCAAGCGGATAGAAATAGCAATCAGCCCCAGCATTTT,CASSQADRNSNQPQHF
TRBV5-1,few,TRBD1,TRBJ2-7,TGCGCCAGCAGCCAAGGGACAGGAAGAACCTACGAGCAGTACTTC,CASSQGTGRTYEQYF
TRBV29-1,many,NA,TRBJ1-1,TGCAGCGGTGTTAGCCCGTCGGCTGAAGCTTTCTTT,CSGVSPSAEAFF
TRBV6-5,many,NA,TRBJ1-5,TGTGCCAGCAGAGCCCAGGGAAGGGGCAATCAGCCCCAGCATTTT,CASRAQGRGNQPQHF
TRBV9,NA,NA,TRBJ2-1,TGTGCCAGCAGCGTAGGGTACCGTAGCTCCTACAATGAGCAGTTCTTC,CASSVGYRSSYNEQFF
TRBV12-3/TRBV12-4,few,TRBD1,TRBJ1-2,TGTGCCAGCAGTTTAAGGCAGGGGGCGCGCTATGGCGACACCTTC,CASSLRQGARYGDTF
TRBV2,NA,TRBD2,TRBJ2-3,TGTGCCAGCAGAAAAACCGGGACTAGCGGCACAGATACGCAGTATTTT,CASRKTGTSGTDTQYF
TRBV4-2,few,TRBD2,TRBJ2-1,TGTGCCAGCAGCCAAGATTCGGGGGGGATTAAAAATGAGCAGTTCTTC,CASSQDSGGIKNEQFF
TRBV18,many,TRBD1,TRBJ1-1,TGTGCCAGCTCATCAGGGGGGGACACTGAAGCTTTCTTT,CASSSGGDTEAFF
TRBV10-2,NA,NA,TRBJ1-1,TGCGCCAGCAGTGAGTCGGGGGACACTGAAGCTTTCTTT,CASSESGDTEAFF
TRBV9,few,TRBD1,TRBJ2-2,TGTGCCAGCAGCCTCTCAGGGGGCCCTCGGTCCACCGGGGAGCTGTTTTTT,CASSLSGGPRSTGELFF
TRBV19,NA,NA,TRBJ1-5,TGTGCCAGTAGTATAGTTCCTGAAATCCCCCAGCATTTT,CASSIVPEIPQHF
TRBV6-5,few,NA,TRBJ1-2,TGTGCCAGCAGTTACTCGCCGGCCTCTATTGGCTACACCTTC,CASSYSPASIGYTF
TRBV3-1,many,TRBD2,TRBJ2-3,TGTGCCAGCAGTCCTACCCACGGACTAGCGGCAGATACGCAGTATTTT,CASSPTHGLAADTQYF
TRBV6-6,NA,NA,TRBJ2-1,TGTGCCAGCAGTACCTTGACGGTCTACAATGAGCAGTTCTTC,CASSTLTVYNEQFF
TRBV7-2,NA,TRBD2,TRBJ2-1,TGTGCCAGCAGCTTAGAGGCTAGCGGATACAATGAGCAGTTCTTC,CASSLEASGYNEQFF